The entry below describes one T cell receptor beta chain. The data derive from a study of T-cell reconstitution after alpha-beta-depleted transplantation in children. The germline CDR1 and CDR2 sequences are MNHEY and SVGEGT. V lost 4 bases to trimming and J lost 5 bases; unmatched junction nucleotides: 4. The CDR3 extends over 13 amino acids. Preparation of the TCRbeta library used unique molecular identifiers. TCRdb passed the PCR reads through MiXCR, listing each CDR3 protein once. The data contain a few hundred thousand distinct CDR3 sequences, under 15% of them singletons. The chain recombines TRBV6-2 or TRBV6-3 with TRBJ1-1, with 7 bases lining up with TRBD1. This TCR derives from a human donor who donated a stem cell graft to a child with combined immunodeficiency. The sequenced sample was PBMCs from the stem cell graft donor, obtained from the stem cell graft. CDR3: CASSWAGGTEAFF. The DNA for the CDR3 is TGTGCCAGCAGTTGGGCAGGGGGAACTGAAGCTTTCTTT.